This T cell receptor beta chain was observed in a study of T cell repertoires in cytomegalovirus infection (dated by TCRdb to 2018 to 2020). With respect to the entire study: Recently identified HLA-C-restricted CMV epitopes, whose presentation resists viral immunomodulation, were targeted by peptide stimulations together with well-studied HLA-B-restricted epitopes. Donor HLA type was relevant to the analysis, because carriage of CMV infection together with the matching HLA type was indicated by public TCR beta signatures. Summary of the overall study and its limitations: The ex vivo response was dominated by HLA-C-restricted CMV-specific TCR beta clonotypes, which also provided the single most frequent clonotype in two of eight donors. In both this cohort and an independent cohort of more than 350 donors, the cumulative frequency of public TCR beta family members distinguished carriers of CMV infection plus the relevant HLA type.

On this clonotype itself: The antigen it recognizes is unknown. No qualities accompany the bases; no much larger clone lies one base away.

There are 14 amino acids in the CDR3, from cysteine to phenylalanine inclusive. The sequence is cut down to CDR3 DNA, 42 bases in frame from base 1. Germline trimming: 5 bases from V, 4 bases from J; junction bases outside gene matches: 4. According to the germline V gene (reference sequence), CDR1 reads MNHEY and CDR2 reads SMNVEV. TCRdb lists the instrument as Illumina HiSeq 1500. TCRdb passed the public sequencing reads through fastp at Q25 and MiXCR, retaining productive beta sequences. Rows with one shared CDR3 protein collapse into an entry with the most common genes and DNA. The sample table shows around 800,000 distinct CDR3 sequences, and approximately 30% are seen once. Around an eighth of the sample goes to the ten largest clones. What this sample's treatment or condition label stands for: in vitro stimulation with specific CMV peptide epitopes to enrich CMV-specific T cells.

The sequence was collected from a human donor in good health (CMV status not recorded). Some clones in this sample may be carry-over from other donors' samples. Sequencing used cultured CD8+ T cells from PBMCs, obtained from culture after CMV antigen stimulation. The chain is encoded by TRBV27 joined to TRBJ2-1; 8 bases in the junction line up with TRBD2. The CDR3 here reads CASSGGGLYNEQFF. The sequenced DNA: TGTGCCAGCAGTGGCGGGGGGCTTTACAATGAGCAGTTCTTC.